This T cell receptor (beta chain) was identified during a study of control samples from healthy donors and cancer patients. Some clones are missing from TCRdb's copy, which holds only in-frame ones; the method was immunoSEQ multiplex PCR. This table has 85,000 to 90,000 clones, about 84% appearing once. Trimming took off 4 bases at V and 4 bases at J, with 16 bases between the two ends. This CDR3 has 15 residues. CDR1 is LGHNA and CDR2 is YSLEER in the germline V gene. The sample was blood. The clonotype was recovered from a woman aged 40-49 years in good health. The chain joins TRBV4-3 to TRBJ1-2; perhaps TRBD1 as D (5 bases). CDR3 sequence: CASSPSPRDPYGYTF. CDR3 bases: TGCGCCAGCAGCCCCTCCCCCAGGGATCCCTATGGCTACACCTTC.